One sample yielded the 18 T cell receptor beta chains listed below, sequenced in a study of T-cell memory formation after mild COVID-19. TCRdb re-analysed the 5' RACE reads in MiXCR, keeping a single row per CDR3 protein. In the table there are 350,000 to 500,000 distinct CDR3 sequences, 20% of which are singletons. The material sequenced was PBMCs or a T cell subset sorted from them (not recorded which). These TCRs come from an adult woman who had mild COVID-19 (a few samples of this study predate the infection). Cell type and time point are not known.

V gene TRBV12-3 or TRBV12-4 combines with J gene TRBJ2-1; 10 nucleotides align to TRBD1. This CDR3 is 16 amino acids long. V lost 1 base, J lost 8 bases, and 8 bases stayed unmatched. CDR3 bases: TGTGCCAGCAGTTTAGGGGAGACAGGGGGCAAGGATGAGCAGTTCTTC. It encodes CASSLGETGGKDEQFF.

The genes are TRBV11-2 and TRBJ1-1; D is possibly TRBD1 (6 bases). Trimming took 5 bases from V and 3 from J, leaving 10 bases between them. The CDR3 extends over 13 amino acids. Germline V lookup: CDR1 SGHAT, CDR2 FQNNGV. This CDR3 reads CASSRPGDTEAFF. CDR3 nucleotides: TGTGCCAGCAGCCGACCAGGGGACACTGAAGCTTTCTTT.

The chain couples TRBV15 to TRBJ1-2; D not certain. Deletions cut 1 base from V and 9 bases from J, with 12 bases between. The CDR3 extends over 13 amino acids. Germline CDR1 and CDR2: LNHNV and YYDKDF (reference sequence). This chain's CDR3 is CATSRGARSRYTF. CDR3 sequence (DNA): TGTGCCACCAGCAGAGGGGCCCGGAGTCGCTACACCTTC.

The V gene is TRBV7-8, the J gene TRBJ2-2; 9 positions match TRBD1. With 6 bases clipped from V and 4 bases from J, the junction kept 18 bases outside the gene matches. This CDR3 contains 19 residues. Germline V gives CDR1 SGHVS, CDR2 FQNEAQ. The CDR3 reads CASSQINGGQGLGTGELFF. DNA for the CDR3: TGTGCCAGCAGTCAGATTAACGGGGGACAGGGCCTGGGCACCGGGGAGCTGTTTTTT.

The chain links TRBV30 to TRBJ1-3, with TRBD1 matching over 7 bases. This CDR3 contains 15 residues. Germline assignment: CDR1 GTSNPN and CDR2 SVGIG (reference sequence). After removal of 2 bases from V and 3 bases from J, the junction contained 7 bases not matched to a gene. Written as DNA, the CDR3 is TGTGCCTGGAGTTGGGACAGTTCGGTTGGAAACACCATATATTTT. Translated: CAWSWDSSVGNTIYF. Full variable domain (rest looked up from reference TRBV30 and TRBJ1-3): SQTIHQWPATLVQPVGSPLSLECTVEGTSNPNLYWYRQAAGRGLQLLFYSVGIGQISSEVPQNLSASRPQDRQFILSSKKLLLSDSGFYLCAWSWDSSVGNTIYFGEGSWLTVV.

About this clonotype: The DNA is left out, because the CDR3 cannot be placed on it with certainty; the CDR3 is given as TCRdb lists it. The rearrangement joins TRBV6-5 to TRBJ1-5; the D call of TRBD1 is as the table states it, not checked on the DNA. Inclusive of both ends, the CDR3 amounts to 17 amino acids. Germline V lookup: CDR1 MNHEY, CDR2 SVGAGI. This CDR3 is CASSSSARRLGNQPQHF.

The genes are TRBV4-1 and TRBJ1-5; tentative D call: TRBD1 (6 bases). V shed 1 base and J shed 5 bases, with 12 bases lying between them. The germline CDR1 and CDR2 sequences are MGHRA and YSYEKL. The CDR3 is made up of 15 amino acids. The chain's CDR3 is CASSQVQGGHQPQHF. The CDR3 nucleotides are TGCGCCAGCAGCCAAGTACAAGGGGGACATCAGCCCCAGCATTTT.

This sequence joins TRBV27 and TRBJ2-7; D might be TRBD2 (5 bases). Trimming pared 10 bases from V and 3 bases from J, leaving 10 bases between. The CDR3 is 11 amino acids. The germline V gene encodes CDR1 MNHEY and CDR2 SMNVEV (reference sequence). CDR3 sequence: CATGIHYEQYF. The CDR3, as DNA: TGTGCCACCGGGATCCACTACGAGCAGTACTTC.

CDR3 residues: CSARGGPGLEQFF. The CDR3 DNA is TGCAGTGCTAGAGGGGGTCCGGGCTTGGAGCAGTTCTTC. The J gene is TRBJ2-1, the V gene TRBV20-1, with unresolved D. The germline CDR1 and CDR2 sequences are DFQATT and SNEGSKA (reference sequence). The CDR3 is 13 residues long. Trimming left V 1 base short and J 10 bases short, with 14 bases between.

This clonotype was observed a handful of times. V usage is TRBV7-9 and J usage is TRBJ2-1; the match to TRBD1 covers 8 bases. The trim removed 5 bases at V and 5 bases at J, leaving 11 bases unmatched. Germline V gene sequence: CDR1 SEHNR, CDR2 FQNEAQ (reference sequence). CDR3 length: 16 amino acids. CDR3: CASSKKGQAVHNEQFF. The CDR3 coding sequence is TGTGCCAGCAGCAAAAAGGGACAGGCAGTCCACAATGAGCAGTTCTTC.

The CDR3 region has the DNA TGTGCCAGCAGCTTTGCCCGAGGAGAGACTAGGGATCAGCCCCAGCATTTT. Its translation: CASSFARGETRDQPQHF. J is TRBJ1-5 and V is TRBV7-9, with D unclear. V shed 3 bases and J shed 5 bases, with 20 bases lying between them. From germline, CDR1 is SEHNR and CDR2 FQNEAQ (reference sequence). The CDR3 spans 17 residues.

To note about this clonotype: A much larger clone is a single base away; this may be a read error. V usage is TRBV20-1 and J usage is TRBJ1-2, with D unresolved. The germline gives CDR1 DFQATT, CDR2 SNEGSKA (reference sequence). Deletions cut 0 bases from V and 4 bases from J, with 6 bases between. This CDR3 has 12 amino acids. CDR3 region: CSARDRTYGYTF. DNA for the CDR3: TGCAGTGCTAGAGACAGGACCTATGGCTACACCTTC.

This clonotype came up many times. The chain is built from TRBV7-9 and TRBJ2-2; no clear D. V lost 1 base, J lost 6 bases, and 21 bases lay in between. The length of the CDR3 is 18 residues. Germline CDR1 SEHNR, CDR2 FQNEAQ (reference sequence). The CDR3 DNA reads TGTGCCAGCAGCTTAGGAGGCCCTCCCAGATTCAGAGCCGGGGAGCTGTTTTTT. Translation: CASSLGGPPRFRAGELFF.

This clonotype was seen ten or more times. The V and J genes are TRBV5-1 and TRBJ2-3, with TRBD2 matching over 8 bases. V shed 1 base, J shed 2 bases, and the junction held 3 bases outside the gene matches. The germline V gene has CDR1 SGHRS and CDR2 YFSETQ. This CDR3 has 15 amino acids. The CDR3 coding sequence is TGCGCCAGCAGCTTGACGGGACTAGTCACAGATACGCAGTATTTT. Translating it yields CASSLTGLVTDTQYF.

CDR3 residues: CASSLLDGRSYEQYF. The DNA of the CDR3 is TGTGCCAGCAGCTTGTTGGACGGGAGGTCCTACGAGCAGTACTTC. V usage is TRBV7-2 and J usage is TRBJ2-7; 7 bases map to TRBD2. V lost 3 bases to trimming and J lost 1 base; unmatched junction nucleotides: 6. The CDR3 totals 15 residues. Per germline, CDR1 SGHTA and CDR2 FQGNSA.

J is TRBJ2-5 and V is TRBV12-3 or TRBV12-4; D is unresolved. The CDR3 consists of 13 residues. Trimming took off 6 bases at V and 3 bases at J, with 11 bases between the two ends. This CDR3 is CASSPMLKETQYF. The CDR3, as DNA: TGTGCCAGCAGCCCTATGCTGAAAGAGACCCAGTACTTC.

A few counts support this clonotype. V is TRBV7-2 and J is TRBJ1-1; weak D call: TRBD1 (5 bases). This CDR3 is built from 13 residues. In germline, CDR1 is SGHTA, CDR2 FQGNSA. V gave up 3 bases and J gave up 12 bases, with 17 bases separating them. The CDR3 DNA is TGTGCCAGCAGCTTTCGGGACCCAGGAGGAACTTTCTTT. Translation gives CASSFRDPGGTFF.

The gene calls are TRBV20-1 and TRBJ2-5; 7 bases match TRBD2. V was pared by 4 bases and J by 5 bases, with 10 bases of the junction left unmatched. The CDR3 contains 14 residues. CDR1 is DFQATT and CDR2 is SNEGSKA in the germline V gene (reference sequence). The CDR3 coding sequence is TGCAGTGCTACGGTGCCGGGGGGATCCGAGACCCAGTACTTC. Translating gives CSATVPGGSETQYF.